This entry lists 27 T cell receptor beta chains sequenced from one sample in a study of blood T cell repertoires in COVID-19. Some clones are missing from TCRdb's copy, which holds only in-frame ones; the method was immunoSEQ multiplex PCR. The sample lists 150,000 to 200,000 clones, approximately 88% occurring once. The material sequenced was peripheral blood. These TCRs come from a woman in her 50s with acute or convalescent COVID-19.

This chain uses TRBV5-1 with TRBJ1-4; D gene ambiguous. Germline V gives CDR1 SGHRS, CDR2 YFSETQ. The CDR3 sequence is 14 residues long. V was pared by 3 bases and J by 5 bases, with 11 bases between. The CDR3 coding sequence is TGCGCCAGCAGCTCCGGACGGGAGAATGAAAAACTGTTTTTT. The encoded protein is CASSSGRENEKLFF.

With respect to this clone: A read error may produce the germline difference seen at one junction end. The chain uses TRBV6-5 and TRBJ2-1, with TRBD2 matching 7 bases. This CDR3 has 15 residues. CDR1 and CDR2 from the germline V gene are MNHEY and SVGAGI. The chain's CDR3 is CASSDSWGGGNEQFF. The CDR3 DNA is TGTGCCAGCAGTGACTCCTGGGGCGGGGGCAATGAGCAGTTCTTC.

The chain uses TRBV10-3 and TRBJ2-1, with D possibly TRBD2 on 7 matching bases. Trimming took 1 base from V and 2 from J, leaving 18 bases between them. This CDR3 has 18 residues. CDR1 is ENHRY and CDR2 is SYGVKD in the germline V gene. Here the CDR3 reads CAISEWVPGGPTYNEQFF. The CDR3, as DNA: TGTGCCATCAGTGAGTGGGTTCCGGGGGGCCCTACCTACAATGAGCAGTTCTTC.

The genes are TRBV28 and TRBJ2-7; TRBD1 aligns across 9 bases. This CDR3 comprises 14 residues. With 7 bases clipped from V and 6 bases from J, the junction kept 10 bases outside the gene matches. The germline V gene has CDR1 MDHEN and CDR2 SYDVKM. CDR3 loop: CASTLGDRVGEQYF. CDR3 nucleotides: TGTGCCAGCACCCTCGGGGACAGGGTGGGCGAGCAGTACTTC.

V gene TRBV2 combines with J gene TRBJ1-2, with 7 bases identical to TRBD1. With V trimmed by 5 bases and J by 4 bases, 16 bases remained unmatched. CDR1 is SNHLY and CDR2 is FYNNEI in the germline V gene. This CDR3 spans 17 amino acids. In nucleotides, the CDR3 is TGTGCCAGCAGTCAGGGGACAGCGATCGATTACGGCTATGGCTACACCTTC. Translation: CASSQGTAIDYGYGYTF.

The CDR3 spells CASSLGGTTDTQYF. CDR3 DNA: TGCGCCAGCAGCTTGGGTGGCACCACAGATACGCAGTATTTT. The J gene is TRBJ2-3, the V gene TRBV5-1; D is unclear. The CDR3 consists of 14 residues. The V gene's germline CDR1 is SGHRS and CDR2 YFSETQ. V was pared by 0 bases and J by 2 bases, with 7 bases between.

This sequence joins TRBV29-1 and TRBJ2-1; D is perhaps TRBD2 (7 bases). The germline gives CDR1 SQVTM, CDR2 ANQGSEA. V lost 6 bases, J lost 4 bases, and 19 bases lay in between. The length of the CDR3 is 15 residues. The CDR3 sequence: CSVSGGPQHYNEQFF. In nucleotides, the CDR3 is TGCAGCGTCTCGGGGGGCCCCCAACATTACAATGAGCAGTTCTTC.

The rearrangement links TRBV7-2 to TRBJ1-3; 12 bases align to TRBD1. This CDR3 comprises 17 residues. J gave up 3 bases and V 5 bases, and 8 bases lay outside the gene matches. CDR1 and CDR2 from the germline V gene are SGHTA and FQGNSA. Written as DNA, the CDR3 is TGTGCCAGCAGCCTCCAGGGACAGGGGGCTTTTGGAAACACCATATATTTT. Its translation: CASSLQGQGAFGNTIYF.

The V gene is TRBV6-5, the J gene TRBJ2-7, with 8 bases matching TRBD2. Germline loops: CDR1 MNHEY, CDR2 SVGAGI. The CDR3 totals 15 residues. The junction had 12 bases not matched to a gene; V was cut back by 6 bases and J by 5 bases. CDR3 protein: CASRRPGLGVDEQYF. The CDR3 bases are TGTGCCAGCAGAAGACCGGGACTAGGTGTGGACGAGCAGTACTTC.

The chain has TRBV6-5 and TRBJ2-3; 9 positions match TRBD2. Per germline, CDR1 MNHEY and CDR2 SVGAGI. The trim removed 4 bases at V and 1 base at J, leaving 3 bases unmatched. CDR3 length equals 15 residues. This CDR3 is CASSSVAGGTDTQYF. In DNA form, the CDR3 reads TGTGCCAGCAGTTCCGTAGCGGGGGGCACAGATACGCAGTATTTT.

This chain links TRBV6-6 with TRBJ1-4, with TRBD1 matching over 9 bases. With V trimmed by 7 bases and J by 7 bases, 4 bases remained unmatched. This CDR3 is built from 13 residues. Germline-derived CDR1 and CDR2 are MNHNY and SVGAGI (reference sequence). The chain's CDR3 is CASIGTGLEKLFF. The CDR3 region has the DNA TGTGCCAGCATCGGGACAGGGCTTGAAAAACTGTTTTTT.

This chain uses TRBV5-6 with TRBJ2-7; TRBD2 agrees at 11 bases. The CDR3 loop spans 16 amino acids. CDR1 is SGHDT, CDR2 YYEEEE, per germline. Trimming cost V 4 bases and J 0 bases; bases outside gene matches: 6. CDR3 region: CASSRPLAGGSYEQYF. The DNA for the CDR3 is TGTGCCAGCAGCAGGCCCCTAGCGGGAGGCTCCTACGAGCAGTACTTC.

The rearrangement links TRBV6-2 or TRBV6-3 to TRBJ2-7; 14 nucleotides align to TRBD2. This CDR3 has 15 residues. CDR1 is MNHEY and CDR2 is SVGEGT in the germline V gene. V shed 2 bases, J shed 3 bases, and the junction held 0 bases outside the gene matches. This chain's CDR3 is CASSYGTSGGYEQYF. The CDR3 DNA is TGTGCCAGCAGTTACGGGACTAGCGGGGGCTACGAGCAGTACTTC.

V gene TRBV5-8 combines with J gene TRBJ1-5, with 7 bases that match TRBD1. The CDR3 covers 16 residues. Germline V gene sequence: CDR1 SGHTS, CDR2 YDEGEE. The V segment lost 5 bases and the J segment 5 bases; nucleotides outside the gene matches: 13. The CDR3 bases are TGTGCCAGCAGGCCCGTCGGGACAGACCGCGATCAGCCCCAGCATTTT. Protein sequence: CASRPVGTDRDQPQHF. Full variable domain (rest looked up from reference TRBV5-8 and TRBJ1-5): EAGVTQSPTHLIKTRGQQATLRCSPISGHTSVYWYQQALGLGLQFLLWYDEGEERNRGNFPPRFSGRQFPNYSSELNVNALELEDSALYLCASRPVGTDRDQPQHFGDGTRLSIL.

This chain joins TRBV7-9 and TRBJ2-7; 9 bases are shared with TRBD1. The CDR3 runs to 15 residues. Germline loops: CDR1 SEHNR, CDR2 FQNEAQ (reference sequence). J gave up 7 bases and V 5 bases, and 12 bases lay outside the gene matches. DNA of the CDR3: TGTGCCAGCAGCCCGGTGTGGGACAGGGTAGGTGAGCAGTACTTC. Encoded protein: CASSPVWDRVGEQYF.

V gene TRBV29-1 combines with J gene TRBJ1-1; tentatively, D is TRBD1 (6 bases). The germline V gene has CDR1 SQVTM and CDR2 ANQGSEA. This CDR3 is built from 12 residues. Trimming shortened V by 6 bases and J by 5 bases, and 13 bases separated the two germline ends. In DNA, the CDR3 is TGCAGCGTCCACAGGGTTGGTACTGAAGCTTTCTTT. Amino acid sequence: CSVHRVGTEAFF.

The chain recombines TRBV19 with TRBJ1-2, with unresolved D. The CDR3 covers 13 residues. The ends were cut back, 3 bases at V and 4 bases at J, with 9 bases in the middle. The germline V gene has CDR1 LNHDA and CDR2 SQIVND (reference sequence). CDR3 nucleotides: TGTGCCAGTAGTATTCACAATCCCTATGGCTACACCTTC. It codes for CASSIHNPYGYTF.

The genes are TRBV5-5 and TRBJ2-1, with 7 positions matching TRBD1. This CDR3 comprises 16 residues. The ends lost 3 bases at V and 6 bases at J; junction bases unmatched: 12. Germline assignment: CDR1 SGHKS and CDR2 YYEKEE (reference sequence). CDR3 sequence reads: CASSSKQGQRLNEQFF. In nucleotides, the CDR3 is TGTGCCAGCAGCTCCAAACAGGGGCAGCGGCTCAATGAGCAGTTCTTC. The full variable domain, completed using reference TRBV5-5 and TRBJ2-1, is DAGVTQSPTHLIKTRGQQVTLRCSPISGHKSVSWYQQVLGQGPQFIFQYYEKEERGRGNFPDRFSARQFPNYSSELNVNALLLGDSALYLCASSSKQGQRLNEQFFGPGTRLTVL.

The chain carries TRBV18 and TRBJ1-4; the D is unclear. Germline values: CDR1 KGHSH, CDR2 LQKENI. Deletions cut 1 base from V and 6 bases from J, with 6 bases between. The CDR3 runs 13 residues. CDR3: CASSPQGDEKLFF. CDR3 nucleotides: TGTGCCAGCTCACCACAGGGAGATGAAAAACTGTTTTTT.

This chain links TRBV4-3 with TRBJ1-2, with 8 bases identical to TRBD1. The CDR3 has 14 amino acids. Per germline, CDR1 LGHNA and CDR2 YSLEER. With V trimmed by 4 bases and J by 4 bases, 5 bases remained unmatched. Written as DNA, the CDR3 is TGCGCCAGCAGCCCACAGGGGGGGTTCTATGGCTACACCTTC. Protein product: CASSPQGGFYGYTF.

The genes are TRBV7-3 and TRBJ1-2; D ambiguous. Germline V CDR1 and CDR2: SGHTA, FQGTGA. The CDR3 is 13 amino acids. V was clipped by 0 bases and J by 6 bases, with 8 bases between them. The CDR3 spells CASSLTRGDGYTF. In DNA, the CDR3 is TGTGCCAGCAGCTTAACGCGGGGAGATGGCTACACCTTC.

The rearrangement uses TRBV3-1 (or the pseudogene TRBV3-2) and TRBJ2-7, with TRBD1 identical over 7 bases. CDR3 length equals 12 residues. V lost 8 bases to trimming and J lost 3 bases; unmatched junction nucleotides: 4. Germline assignment: CDR1 LGHDT and CDR2 YNNKEL (reference sequence). DNA for the CDR3: TGTGCCAGCGGGGGACAGCACTACGAGCAGTACTTC. It yields the protein CASGGQHYEQYF.

The V and J genes are TRBV5-1 and TRBJ2-1; 15 nucleotides line up with TRBD2. This CDR3 contains 16 residues. Germline values: CDR1 SGHRS, CDR2 YFSETQ. V gave up 4 bases and J gave up 7 bases; unmatched junction bases: 6. CDR3 in DNA: TGCGCCAGCAGCAATGCCGGACTAGCGGGGGGGAATGAGCAGTTCTTC. Translating gives CASSNAGLAGGNEQFF.

The CDR3 nucleotides are TGCAGTGCTAGTATCCTCGCTCTACCTCCGAACAATGAGCAGTTCTTC. Its protein product is CSASILALPPNNEQFF. V usage is TRBV20-1 and J usage is TRBJ2-1; D not certain. With 3 bases removed from V and 5 bases from J, the gap between germline ends came to 20 bases. The CDR3 sequence is 16 residues long. From germline, CDR1 is DFQATT and CDR2 SNEGSKA (reference sequence).

V usage is TRBV5-4 and J usage is TRBJ2-5; 9 bases agree with TRBD1. The J segment lost 4 bases and the V segment lost 3 bases, leaving 1 base of the junction unmatched. The germline CDR1 and CDR2 sequences are SGHNT and YYREEE (reference sequence). The CDR3 extends over 13 amino acids. The CDR3 sequence: CASSWTGAETQYF. For the CDR3, the DNA is TGTGCCAGCAGCTGGACAGGGGCAGAGACCCAGTACTTC.

The table lists this clone with a count of one. The CDR3 here is CASTDKGGKETQYF. For the CDR3, the DNA is TGTGCCAGCACCGATAAGGGGGGGAAAGAGACCCAGTACTTC. V and J are TRBV5-4 and TRBJ2-5; possibly TRBD2 for D (7 bases). The germline V and J ends were trimmed by 6 bases and 3 bases, with 15 bases remaining between them. CDR1 and CDR2 from the germline V gene are SGHNT and YYREEE (reference sequence). The CDR3 loop spans 14 amino acids.

The CDR3 protein is CASSIGTDGETQYF. DNA for the CDR3: TGTGCCAGCAGTATCGGGACAGATGGAGAGACCCAGTACTTC. The rearrangement joins TRBV27 to TRBJ2-5, with 7 bases fitting TRBD1. The CDR3 is 14 residues long. With 5 bases clipped from V and 4 bases from J, the junction kept 7 bases outside the gene matches. The germline CDR1 and CDR2 sequences are MNHEY and SMNVEV (reference sequence).